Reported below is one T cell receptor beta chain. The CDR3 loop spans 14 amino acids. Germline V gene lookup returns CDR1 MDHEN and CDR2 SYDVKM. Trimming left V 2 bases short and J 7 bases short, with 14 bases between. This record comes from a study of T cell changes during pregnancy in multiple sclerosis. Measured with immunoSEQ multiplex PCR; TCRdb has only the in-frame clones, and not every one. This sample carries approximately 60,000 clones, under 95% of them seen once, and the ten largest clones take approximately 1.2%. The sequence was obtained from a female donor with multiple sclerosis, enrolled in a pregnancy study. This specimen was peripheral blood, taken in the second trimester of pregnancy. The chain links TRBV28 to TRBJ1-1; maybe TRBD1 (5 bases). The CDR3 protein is CASSLTPGGDEAFF. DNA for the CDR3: TGTGCCAGCAGTTTAACCCCCGGGGGAGATGAAGCTTTCTTT.